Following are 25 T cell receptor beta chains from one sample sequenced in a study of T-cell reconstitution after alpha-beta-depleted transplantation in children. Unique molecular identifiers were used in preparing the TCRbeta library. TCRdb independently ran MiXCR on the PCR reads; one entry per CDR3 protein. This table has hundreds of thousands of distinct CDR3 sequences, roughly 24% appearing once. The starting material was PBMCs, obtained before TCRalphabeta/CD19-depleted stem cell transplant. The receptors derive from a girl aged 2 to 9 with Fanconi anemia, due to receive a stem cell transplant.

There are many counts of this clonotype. CDR3 sequence (DNA): TGCAGTGCTAGACCCAGGGGGACCTTCGAGCAGTACTTC. Amino acid sequence: CSARPRGTFEQYF. V is TRBV20-1 and J is TRBJ2-7, with TRBD1 identical over 7 bases. Germline CDR1 DFQATT, CDR2 SNEGSKA (reference sequence). CDR3 length equals 13 residues. Trimming cost V 2 bases and J 6 bases; bases outside gene matches: 7.

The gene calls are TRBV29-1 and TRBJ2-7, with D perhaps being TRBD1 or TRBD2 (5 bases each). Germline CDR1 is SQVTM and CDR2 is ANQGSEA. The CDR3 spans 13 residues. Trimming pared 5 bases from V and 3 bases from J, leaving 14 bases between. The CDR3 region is CSVSRGADYEQYF. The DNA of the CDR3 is TGCAGCGTTAGTCGAGGGGCCGACTACGAGCAGTACTTC.

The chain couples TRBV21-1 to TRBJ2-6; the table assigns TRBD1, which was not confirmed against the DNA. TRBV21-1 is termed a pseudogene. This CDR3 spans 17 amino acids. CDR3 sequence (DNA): TGTGCCAGCGGACAAGGACAGAGGAGCTCTGGGGCCAACGTCCTGACTTTC. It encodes CASGQGQRSSGANVLTF.

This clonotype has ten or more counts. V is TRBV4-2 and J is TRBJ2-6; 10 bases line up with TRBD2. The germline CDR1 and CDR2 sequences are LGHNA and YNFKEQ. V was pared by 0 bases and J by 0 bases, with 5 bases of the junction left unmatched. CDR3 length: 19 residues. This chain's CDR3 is CASSQEDLAGASGANVLTF. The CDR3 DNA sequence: TGTGCCAGCAGCCAAGAGGATCTAGCGGGAGCCTCTGGGGCCAACGTCCTGACTTTC.

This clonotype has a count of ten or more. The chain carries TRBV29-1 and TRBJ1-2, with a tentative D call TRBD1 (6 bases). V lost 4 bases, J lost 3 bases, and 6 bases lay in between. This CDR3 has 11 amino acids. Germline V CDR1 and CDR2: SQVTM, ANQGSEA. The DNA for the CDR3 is TGCAGCGTTGGACAGGACTATGGCTACACCTTC. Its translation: CSVGQDYGYTF.

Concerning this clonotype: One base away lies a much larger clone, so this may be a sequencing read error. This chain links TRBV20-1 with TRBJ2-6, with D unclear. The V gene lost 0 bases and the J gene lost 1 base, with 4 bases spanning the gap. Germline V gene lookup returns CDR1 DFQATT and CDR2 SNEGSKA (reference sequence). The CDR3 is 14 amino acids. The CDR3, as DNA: TGCAGTGCTAGAGACAGGTCTGGGGCCAACGTCCTGACTTTC. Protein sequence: CSARDRSGANVLTF.

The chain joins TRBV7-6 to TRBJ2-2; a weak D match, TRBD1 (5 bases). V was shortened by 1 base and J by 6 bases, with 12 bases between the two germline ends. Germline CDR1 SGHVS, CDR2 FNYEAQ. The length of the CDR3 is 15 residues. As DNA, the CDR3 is TGTGCCAGCAGCTTAGTATCGAAGGGGCCCGGGGAGCTGTTTTTT. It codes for CASSLVSKGPGELFF.

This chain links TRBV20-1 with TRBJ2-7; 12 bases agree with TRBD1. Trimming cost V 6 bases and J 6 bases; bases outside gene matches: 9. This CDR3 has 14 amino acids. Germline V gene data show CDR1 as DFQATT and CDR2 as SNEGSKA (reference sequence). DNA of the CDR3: TGCAGTGCCATTCAGCGGGACAGGGGGCTCGAGCAGTACTTC. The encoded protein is CSAIQRDRGLEQYF.

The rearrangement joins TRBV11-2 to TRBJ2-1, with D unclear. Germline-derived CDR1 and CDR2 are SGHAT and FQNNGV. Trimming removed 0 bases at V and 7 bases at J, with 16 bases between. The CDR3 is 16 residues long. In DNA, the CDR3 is TGTGCCAGCAGCTTAGAAATTGTTGGGTCGTGGAATGAGCAGTTCTTC. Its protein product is CASSLEIVGSWNEQFF.

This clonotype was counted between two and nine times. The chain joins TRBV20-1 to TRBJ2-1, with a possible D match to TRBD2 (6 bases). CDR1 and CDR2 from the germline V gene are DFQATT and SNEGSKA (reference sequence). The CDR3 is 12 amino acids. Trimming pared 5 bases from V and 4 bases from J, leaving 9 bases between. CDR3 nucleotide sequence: TGCAGTGCTGGGGGACTGTACAATGAGCAGTTCTTC. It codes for CSAGGLYNEQFF.

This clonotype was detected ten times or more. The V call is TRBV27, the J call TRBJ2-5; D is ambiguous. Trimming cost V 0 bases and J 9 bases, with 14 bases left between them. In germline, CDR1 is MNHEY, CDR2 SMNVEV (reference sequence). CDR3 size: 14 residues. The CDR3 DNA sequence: TGTGCCAGCAGTTTATCATTTCCGCAAGGGTCCCAGTACTTC. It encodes CASSLSFPQGSQYF.

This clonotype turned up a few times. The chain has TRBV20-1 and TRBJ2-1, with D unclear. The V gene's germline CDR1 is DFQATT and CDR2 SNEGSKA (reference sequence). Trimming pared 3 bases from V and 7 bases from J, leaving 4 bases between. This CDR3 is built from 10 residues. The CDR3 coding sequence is TGCAGTGCTAGGGAGAATGAGCAGTTCTTC. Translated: CSARENEQFF.

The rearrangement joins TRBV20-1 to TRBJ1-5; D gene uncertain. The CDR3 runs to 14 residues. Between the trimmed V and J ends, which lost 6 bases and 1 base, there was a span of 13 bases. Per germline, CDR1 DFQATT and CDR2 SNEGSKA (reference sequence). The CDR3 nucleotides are TGCAGTGCACAGAGCCTAATAAGCAATCAGCCCCAGCATTTT. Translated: CSAQSLISNQPQHF.

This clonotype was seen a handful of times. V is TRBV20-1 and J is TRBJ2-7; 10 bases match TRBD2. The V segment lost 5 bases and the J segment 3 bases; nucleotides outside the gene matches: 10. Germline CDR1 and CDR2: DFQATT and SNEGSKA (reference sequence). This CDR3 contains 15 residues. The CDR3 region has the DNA TGCAGTGCTCCCAGACTAGCGGGCCTAGTCTACGAGCAGTACTTC. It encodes CSAPRLAGLVYEQYF.

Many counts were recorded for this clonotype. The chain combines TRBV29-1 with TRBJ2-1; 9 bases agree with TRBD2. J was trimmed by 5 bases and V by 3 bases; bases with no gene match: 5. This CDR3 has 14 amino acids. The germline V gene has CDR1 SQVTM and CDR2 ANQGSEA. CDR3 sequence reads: CSVDRTSVNNEQFF. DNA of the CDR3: TGCAGCGTTGATCGGACTAGCGTCAACAATGAGCAGTTCTTC.

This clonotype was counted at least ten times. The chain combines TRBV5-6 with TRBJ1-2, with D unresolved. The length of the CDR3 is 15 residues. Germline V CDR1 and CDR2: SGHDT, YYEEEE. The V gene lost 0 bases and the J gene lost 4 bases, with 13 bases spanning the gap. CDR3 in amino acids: CASSLVSWRLYGYTF. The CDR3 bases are TGTGCCAGCAGCTTGGTTTCATGGCGGCTCTATGGCTACACCTTC.

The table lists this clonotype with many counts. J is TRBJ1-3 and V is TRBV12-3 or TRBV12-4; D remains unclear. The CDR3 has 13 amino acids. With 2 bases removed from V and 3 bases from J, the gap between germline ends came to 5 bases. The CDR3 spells CASSLLGGNTIYF. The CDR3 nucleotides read TGTGCCAGCAGTTTACTGGGTGGAAACACCATATATTTT.

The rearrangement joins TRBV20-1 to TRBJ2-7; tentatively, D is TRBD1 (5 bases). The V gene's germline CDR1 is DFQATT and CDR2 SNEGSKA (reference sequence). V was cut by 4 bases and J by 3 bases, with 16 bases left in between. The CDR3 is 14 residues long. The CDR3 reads CSATLQVGGYEQYF. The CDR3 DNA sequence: TGCAGTGCTACCCTACAGGTCGGTGGCTACGAGCAGTACTTC.

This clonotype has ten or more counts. This CDR3 reads CASSQEQRRTGETQYF. CDR3 bases: TGTGCCAGCAGCCAAGAACAGCGAAGGACGGGGGAGACCCAGTACTTC. The chain recombines TRBV4-2 with TRBJ2-5; tentative D call: TRBD2 (5 bases). Trimming cost V 0 bases and J 5 bases, with 16 bases left between them. This CDR3 has 16 amino acids. The germline gives CDR1 LGHNA, CDR2 YNFKEQ.

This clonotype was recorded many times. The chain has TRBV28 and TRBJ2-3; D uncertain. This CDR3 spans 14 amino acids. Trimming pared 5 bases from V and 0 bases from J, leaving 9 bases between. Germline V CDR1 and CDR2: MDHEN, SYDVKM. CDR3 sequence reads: CASSAPASTDTQYF. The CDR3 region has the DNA TGTGCCAGCAGTGCCCCAGCTAGCACAGATACGCAGTATTTT. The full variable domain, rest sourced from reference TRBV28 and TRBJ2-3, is DVKVTQSSRYLVKRTGEKVFLECVQDMDHENMFWYRQDPGLGLRLIYFSYDVKMKEKGDIPEGYSVSREKKERFSLILESASTNQTSMYLCASSAPASTDTQYFGPGTRLTVL.

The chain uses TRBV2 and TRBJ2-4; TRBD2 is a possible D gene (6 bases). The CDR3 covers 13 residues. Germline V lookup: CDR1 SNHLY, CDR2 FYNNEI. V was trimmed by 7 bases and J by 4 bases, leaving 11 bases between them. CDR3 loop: CASNPGTKNIQYF. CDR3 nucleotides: TGTGCCAGCAATCCCGGGACTAAAAACATTCAGTACTTC.

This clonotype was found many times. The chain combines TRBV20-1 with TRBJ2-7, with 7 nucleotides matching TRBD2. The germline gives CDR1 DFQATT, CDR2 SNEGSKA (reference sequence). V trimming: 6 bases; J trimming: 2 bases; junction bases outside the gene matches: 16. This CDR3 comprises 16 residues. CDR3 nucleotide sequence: TGCAGTGCCACTGCTGAGCGGGGAGTACCTCCCTACGAGCAGTACTTC. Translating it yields CSATAERGVPPYEQYF.

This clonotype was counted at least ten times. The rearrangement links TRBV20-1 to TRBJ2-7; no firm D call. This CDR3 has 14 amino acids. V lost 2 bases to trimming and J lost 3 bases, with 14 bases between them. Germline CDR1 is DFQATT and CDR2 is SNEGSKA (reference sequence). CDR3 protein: CSARPVDEFYEQYF. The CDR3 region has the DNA TGCAGTGCTAGACCGGTCGATGAATTCTACGAGCAGTACTTC.

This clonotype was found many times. CDR3 sequence: CASSLMAGTNSPLHF. In nucleotides, the CDR3 is TGTGCCAGCAGTTTAATGGCAGGGACAAATTCACCCCTCCACTTT. The genes are TRBV12-3 or TRBV12-4 and TRBJ1-6; the D gene is possibly TRBD1 (6 bases). The length of the CDR3 is 15 residues. The V and J ends lost 2 bases and 7 bases respectively, with 12 bases between them.

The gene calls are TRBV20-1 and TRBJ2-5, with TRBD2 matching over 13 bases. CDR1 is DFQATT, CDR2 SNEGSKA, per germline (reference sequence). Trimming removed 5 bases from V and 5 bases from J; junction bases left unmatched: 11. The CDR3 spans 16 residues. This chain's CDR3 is CSAPRLAGGSGETQYF. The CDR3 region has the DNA TGCAGTGCTCCCCGACTAGCGGGGGGAAGTGGGGAGACCCAGTACTTC.